This T cell receptor (beta chain) derives from a study of cytomegalovirus exposure and HLA in healthy donors. Study-level background: Ancestry clustering placed 70% to 85% of some 400 genotyped donors in the Caucasian-associated cluster. Findings and caveats of the study: Reports indicate that TCR beta sequences accurately predicted the HLA-A and HLA-B alleles of most subjects. Among TCR sequences, most were rare, though some public TCRs appeared in many donors.

CDR3 size: 15 residues. From germline, CDR1 is MNHNY and CDR2 SVGAGI (reference sequence). The V gene end was trimmed by 5 bases and the J gene end by 2 bases; junction bases not matched to a gene: 5. Researchers ran the PCR with 60 Vbeta and 13 Jbeta primers. TCRdb's copy holds only in-frame clones and misses some; the assay was immunoSEQ multiplex PCR. The sample comprises some 140,000 clones, 70% to 75% of which are singletons, and 1% to 1.5% rests with the top ten. On this clone itself: The antigen is not known.

The rearrangement joins TRBV6-6 to TRBJ2-3; 9 bases match TRBD2. The sequence was obtained from a woman aged 40 to 50 in good health and CMV-seronegative. Sequencing was carried out using PBMCs. CDR3 loop: CASSQRGVNTDTQYF. The DNA for the CDR3 is TGTGCCAGCAGTCAGCGGGGGGTGAACACAGATACGCAGTATTTT.